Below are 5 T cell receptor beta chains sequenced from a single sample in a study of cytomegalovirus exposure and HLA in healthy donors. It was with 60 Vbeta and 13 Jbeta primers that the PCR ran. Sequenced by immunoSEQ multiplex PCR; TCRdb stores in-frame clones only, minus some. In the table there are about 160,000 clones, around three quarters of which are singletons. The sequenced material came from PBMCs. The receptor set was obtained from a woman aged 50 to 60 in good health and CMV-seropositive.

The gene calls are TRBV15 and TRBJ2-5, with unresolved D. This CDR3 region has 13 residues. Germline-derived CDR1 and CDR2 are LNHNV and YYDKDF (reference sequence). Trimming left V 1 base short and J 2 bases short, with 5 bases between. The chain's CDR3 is CATSRAVQETQYF. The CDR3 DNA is TGTGCCACCAGCAGAGCGGTTCAAGAGACCCAGTACTTC.

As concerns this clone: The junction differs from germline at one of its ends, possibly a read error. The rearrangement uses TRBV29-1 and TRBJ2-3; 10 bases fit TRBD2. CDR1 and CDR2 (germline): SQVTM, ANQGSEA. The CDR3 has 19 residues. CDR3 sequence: CSVGAGFFSGGTSRDTQYF. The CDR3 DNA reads TGCAGCGTTGGTGCAGGTTTTTTTAGCGGGGGGACCAGCAGAGATACGCAGTATTTT.

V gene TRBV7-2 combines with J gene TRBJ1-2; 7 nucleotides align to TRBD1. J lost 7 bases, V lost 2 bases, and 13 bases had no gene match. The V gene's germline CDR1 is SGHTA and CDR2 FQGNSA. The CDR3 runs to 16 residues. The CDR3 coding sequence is TGTGCCAGCAGCTTATATCTGGCAGGGGGACCCACTGGCTACACCTTC. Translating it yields CASSLYLAGGPTGYTF.

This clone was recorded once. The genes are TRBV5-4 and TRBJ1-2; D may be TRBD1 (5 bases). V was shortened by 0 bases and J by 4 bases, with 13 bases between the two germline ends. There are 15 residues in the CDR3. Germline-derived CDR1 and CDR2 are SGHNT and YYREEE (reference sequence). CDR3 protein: CASSLEGRGGYGYTF. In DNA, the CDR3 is TGTGCCAGCAGCTTGGAGGGGAGGGGAGGCTATGGCTACACCTTC.

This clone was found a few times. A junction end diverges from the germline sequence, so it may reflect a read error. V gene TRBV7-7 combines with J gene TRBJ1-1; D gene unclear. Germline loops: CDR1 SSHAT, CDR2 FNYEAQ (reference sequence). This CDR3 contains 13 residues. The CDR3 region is CASSFRRNTEAFF. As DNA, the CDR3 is TGTGCTAGCAGCTTTCGCAGGAACACTGAAGCTTTCTTT.